This T cell receptor (beta chain) is drawn from a study of blood T cell repertoires in COVID-19. Overall study: PBMCs, B-cell-depleted T cells, or T cells were the source of the cDNA or gDNA that made up the material.

Germline V gene sequence: CDR1 SGHRS, CDR2 YFSETQ. This CDR3 contains 15 residues. V was trimmed by 6 bases and J by 0 bases, leaving 14 bases between them. This table comes from immunoSEQ multiplex PCR, and its TCRdb copy is limited to in-frame clones, with some not included. The sample yields approximately 70,000 clones, roughly 91% seen once. The sample was peripheral blood. This sequence originates from a man aged 35 to 55 with COVID-19, enrolled during active disease. The chain recombines TRBV5-1 with TRBJ2-3; D call uncertain. The CDR3 reads CASTPLPGSTDTQYF. The CDR3 DNA is TGCGCCAGCACACCCCTCCCGGGTAGCACAGATACGCAGTATTTT.